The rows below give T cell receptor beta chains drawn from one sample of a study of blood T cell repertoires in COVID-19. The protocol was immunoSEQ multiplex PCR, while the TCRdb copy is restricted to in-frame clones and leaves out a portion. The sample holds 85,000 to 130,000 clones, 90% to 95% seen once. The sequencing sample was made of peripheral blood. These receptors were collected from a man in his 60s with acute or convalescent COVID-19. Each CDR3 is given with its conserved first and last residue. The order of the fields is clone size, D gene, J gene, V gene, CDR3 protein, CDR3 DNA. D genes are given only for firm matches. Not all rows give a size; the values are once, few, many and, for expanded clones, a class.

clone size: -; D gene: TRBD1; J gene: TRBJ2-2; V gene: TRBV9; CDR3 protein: CASSGFRDRNTGELFF; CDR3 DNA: TGTGCCAGCAGCGGATTCCGGGACAGAAACACCGGGGAGCTGTTTTTT
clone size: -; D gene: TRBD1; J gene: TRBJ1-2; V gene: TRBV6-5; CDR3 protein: CASSSLPGQGPAGYTF; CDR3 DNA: TGTGCCAGCAGTTCCCTACCGGGACAGGGGCCAGCTGGCTACACCTTC
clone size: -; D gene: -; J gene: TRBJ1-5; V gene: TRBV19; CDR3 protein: CASMGQGSQPQHF; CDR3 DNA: TGTGCCAGTATGGGGCAGGGAAGTCAGCCCCAGCATTTT
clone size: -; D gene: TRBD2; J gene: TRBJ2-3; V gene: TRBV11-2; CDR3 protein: CASSSAVMFRGADTQYF; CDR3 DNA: TGTGCCAGCAGCTCGGCCGTAATGTTCCGGGGGGCAGATACGCAGTATTTT
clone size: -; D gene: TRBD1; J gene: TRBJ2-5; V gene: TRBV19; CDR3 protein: CASSDGQGRQETQYF; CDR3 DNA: TGTGCCAGTAGTGACGGACAGGGGAGGCAAGAGACCCAGTACTTC
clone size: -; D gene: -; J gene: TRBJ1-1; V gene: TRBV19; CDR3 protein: CASSIPPGEAFF; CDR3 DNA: TGTGCCAGTAGTATCCCCCCCGGTGAAGCTTTCTTT
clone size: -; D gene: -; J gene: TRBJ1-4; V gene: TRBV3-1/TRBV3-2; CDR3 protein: CASSQDVVTNEKLFF; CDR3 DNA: TGTGCCAGCAGCCAAGACGTTGTGACTAATGAAAAACTGTTTTTT
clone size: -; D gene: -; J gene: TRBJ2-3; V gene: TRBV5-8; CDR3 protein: CASSLGSGSSTDTQYF; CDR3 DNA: TGTGCCAGCAGCTTGGGAAGCGGGTCTAGCACAGATACGCAGTATTTT
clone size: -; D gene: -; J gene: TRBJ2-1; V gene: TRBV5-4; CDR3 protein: CASSRDRPSYNEQFF; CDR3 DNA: TGTGCCAGCAGCCGCGACAGGCCTTCCTACAATGAGCAGTTCTTC
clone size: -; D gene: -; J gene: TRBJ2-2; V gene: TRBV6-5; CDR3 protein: CASSYFSAAGTGELFF; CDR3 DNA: TGTGCCAGCAGTTACTTCTCAGCCGCGGGCACCGGGGAGCTGTTTTTT
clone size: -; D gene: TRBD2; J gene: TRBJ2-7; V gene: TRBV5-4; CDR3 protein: CASSSGLAESYEQYF; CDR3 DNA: TGTGCCAGCAGCTCTGGACTAGCGGAGTCCTACGAGCAGTACTTC
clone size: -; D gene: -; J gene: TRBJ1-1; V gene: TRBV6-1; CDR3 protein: CASSEVRGEAFF; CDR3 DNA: TGTGCCAGCAGTGAAGTCAGAGGGGAAGCTTTCTTT
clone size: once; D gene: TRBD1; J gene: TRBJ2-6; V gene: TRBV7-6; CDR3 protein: CASRTGNSGANVLTF; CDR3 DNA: TGTGCCAGCAGGACAGGGAATTCTGGGGCCAACGTCCTGACTTTC
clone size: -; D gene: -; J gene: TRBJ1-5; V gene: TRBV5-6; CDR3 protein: CASSLRGNSNQPQHF; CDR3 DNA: TGTGCCAGCAGCTTGAGGGGGAATAGCAATCAGCCCCAGCATTTT
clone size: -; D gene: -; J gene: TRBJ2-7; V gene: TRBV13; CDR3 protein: CASSYSGSSYEQYF; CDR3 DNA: TGTGCCAGCAGCTATAGCGGCTCCTCCTACGAGCAGTACTTC
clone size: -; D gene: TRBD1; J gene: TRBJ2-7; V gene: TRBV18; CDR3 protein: CASSRDRGYEQYF; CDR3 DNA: TGTGCCAGCTCACGGGACAGGGGCTACGAGCAGTACTTC
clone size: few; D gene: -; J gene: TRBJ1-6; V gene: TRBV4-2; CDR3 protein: CASSQEQTYNSPLHF; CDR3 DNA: TGTGCCAGCAGCCAAGAGCAGACATACAATTCACCCCTCCACTTT
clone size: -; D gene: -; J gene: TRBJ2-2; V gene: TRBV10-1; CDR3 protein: CASSESRGMVLTGELFF; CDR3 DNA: TGCGCCAGCAGTGAGTCGAGAGGGATGGTTTTGACCGGGGAGCTGTTTTTT
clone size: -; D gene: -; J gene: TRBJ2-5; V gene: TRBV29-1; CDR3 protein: CSVALGGGKVGGQETQYF; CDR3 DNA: TGCAGCGTTGCCCTAGGGGGGGGGAAAGTAGGAGGCCAAGAGACCCAGTACTTC
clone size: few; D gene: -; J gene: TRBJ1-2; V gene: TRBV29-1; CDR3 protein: CSVERIYGYTF; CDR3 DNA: TGCAGCGTTGAGAGGATCTATGGCTACACCTTC
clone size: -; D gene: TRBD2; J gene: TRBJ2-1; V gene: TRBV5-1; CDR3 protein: CASSLASGQPSSYNEQFF; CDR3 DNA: TGCGCCAGCAGCTTAGCTAGCGGACAACCGAGCTCCTACAATGAGCAGTTCTTC
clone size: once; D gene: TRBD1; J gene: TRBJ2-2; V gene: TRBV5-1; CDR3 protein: CASSEGQGEGGELFF; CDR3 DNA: TGCGCCAGCAGCGAAGGACAGGGGGAAGGCGGGGAGCTGTTTTTT
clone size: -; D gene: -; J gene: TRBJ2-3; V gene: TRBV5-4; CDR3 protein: CASTSTGTDTQYF; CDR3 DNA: TGTGCCAGCACCAGCACAGGAACAGATACGCAGTATTTT
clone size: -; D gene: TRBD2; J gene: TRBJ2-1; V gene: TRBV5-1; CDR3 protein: CASCPAGGRVVEQFF; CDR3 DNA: TGCGCCAGCTGCCCCGCTGGCGGGAGGGTCGTTGAGCAGTTCTTC
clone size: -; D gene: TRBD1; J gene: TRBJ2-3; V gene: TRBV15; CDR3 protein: CATSSRQGLSSTDTQYF; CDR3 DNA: TGTGCCACCAGCAGCAGACAGGGATTAAGTTCGACAGATACGCAGTATTTT
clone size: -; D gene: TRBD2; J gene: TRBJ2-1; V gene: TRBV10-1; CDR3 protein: CASIISGLAGGPASYNEQFF; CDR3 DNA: TGCGCCAGCATCATTTCGGGACTAGCGGGAGGGCCAGCTAGTTACAATGAGCAGTTCTTC
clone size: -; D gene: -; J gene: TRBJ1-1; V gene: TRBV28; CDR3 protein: CASFVRGEAFF; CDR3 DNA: TGTGCCAGCTTCGTCCGAGGGGAAGCTTTCTTT
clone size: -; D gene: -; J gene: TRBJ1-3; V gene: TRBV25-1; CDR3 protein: CASSALTGTSTGNTIYF; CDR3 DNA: TGTGCCAGCAGTGCCCTAACCGGTACTTCAACGGGAAACACCATATATTTT
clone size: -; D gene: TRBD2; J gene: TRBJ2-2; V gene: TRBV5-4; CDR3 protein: CASSSFGGANTGELFF; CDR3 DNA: TGTGCCAGCAGTTCTTTCGGGGGGGCGAACACCGGGGAGCTGTTTTTT
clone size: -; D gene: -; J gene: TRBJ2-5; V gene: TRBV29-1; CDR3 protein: CSVRGGTFQETQYF; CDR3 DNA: TGCAGCGTTCGTGGAGGGACTTTTCAAGAGACCCAGTACTTC
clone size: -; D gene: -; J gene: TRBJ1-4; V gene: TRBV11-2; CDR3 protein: CASSLGGSNEKLFF; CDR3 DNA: TGTGCCAGCAGCTTAGGCGGTAGTAATGAAAAACTGTTTTTT
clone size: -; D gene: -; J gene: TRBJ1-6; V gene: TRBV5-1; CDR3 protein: CASSNPGDNSPLHF; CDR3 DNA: TGCGCCAGCAGTAACCCCGGGGATAATTCACCCCTCCACTTT
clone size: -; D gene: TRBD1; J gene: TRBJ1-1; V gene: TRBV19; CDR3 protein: CASSTTGDTEAFF; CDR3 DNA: TGTGCCAGTAGTACAACAGGGGACACTGAAGCTTTCTTT
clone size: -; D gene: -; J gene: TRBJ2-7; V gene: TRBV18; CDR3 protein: CASSATGSNEQYF; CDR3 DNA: TGTGCCAGCTCAGCCACAGGGAGCAACGAGCAGTACTTC
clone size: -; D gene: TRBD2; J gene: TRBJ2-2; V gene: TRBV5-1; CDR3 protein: CASSFSGDTGELFF; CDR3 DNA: TGCGCCAGCAGCTTCAGCGGGGACACCGGGGAGCTGTTTTTT
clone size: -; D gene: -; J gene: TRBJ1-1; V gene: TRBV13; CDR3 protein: CASSLAGRGSTEAFF; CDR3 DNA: TGTGCCAGCAGCTTAGCGGGAAGGGGGAGCACTGAAGCTTTCTTT
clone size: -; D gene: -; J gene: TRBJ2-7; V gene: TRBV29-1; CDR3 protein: CSVAHPSSYEQYF; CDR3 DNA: TGCAGCGTTGCTCATCCGAGCTCATACGAGCAGTACTTC
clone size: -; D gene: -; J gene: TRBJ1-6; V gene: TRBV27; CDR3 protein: CASSPSRGNTYNSPLHF; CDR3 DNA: TGTGCCAGCAGTCCGTCCAGGGGAAACACCTATAATTCACCCCTCCACTTT
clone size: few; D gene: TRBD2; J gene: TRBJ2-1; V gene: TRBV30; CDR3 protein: CACPAVAGYNEQFF; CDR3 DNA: TGTGCCTGTCCCGCGGTAGCGGGTTACAATGAGCAGTTCTTC
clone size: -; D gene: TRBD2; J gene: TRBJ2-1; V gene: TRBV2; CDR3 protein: CASSEWRGDTYNEQFF; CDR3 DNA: TGTGCCAGCAGTGAATGGCGGGGGGATACATACAATGAGCAGTTCTTC
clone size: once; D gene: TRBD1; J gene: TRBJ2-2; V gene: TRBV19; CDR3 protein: CASTPDRAFGELFF; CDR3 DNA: TGTGCCAGTACTCCGGACAGGGCCTTCGGGGAGCTGTTTTTT
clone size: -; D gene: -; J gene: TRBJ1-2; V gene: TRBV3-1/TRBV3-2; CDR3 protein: CASSLEGSYGYTF; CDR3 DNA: TGTGCCAGCAGCCTGGAGGGAAGCTATGGCTACACCTTC
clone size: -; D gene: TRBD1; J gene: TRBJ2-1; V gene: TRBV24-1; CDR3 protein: CATSDPTGSVGYNEQFF; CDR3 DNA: TGTGCCACCAGTGATCCGACAGGGTCGGTCGGGTACAATGAGCAGTTCTTC
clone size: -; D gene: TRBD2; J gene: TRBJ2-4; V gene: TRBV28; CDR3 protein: CASSRTSGSGDIQYF; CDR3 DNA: TGTGCCAGCAGCCGGACTAGCGGGAGTGGTGACATTCAGTACTTC
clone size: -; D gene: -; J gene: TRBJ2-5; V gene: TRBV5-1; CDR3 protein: CASSWPSETQYF; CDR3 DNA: TGCGCCAGCAGCTGGCCCTCAGAGACCCAGTACTTC
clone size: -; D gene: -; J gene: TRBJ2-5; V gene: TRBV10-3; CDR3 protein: CAISESGSGIQETQYF; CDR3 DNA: TGTGCCATCAGTGAGTCGGGGAGCGGTATCCAAGAGACCCAGTACTTC
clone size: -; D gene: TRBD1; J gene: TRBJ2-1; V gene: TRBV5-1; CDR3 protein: CASSLVVGQGYNEQFF; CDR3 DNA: TGCGCCAGCAGCTTGGTAGTGGGACAGGGCTACAATGAGCAGTTCTTC
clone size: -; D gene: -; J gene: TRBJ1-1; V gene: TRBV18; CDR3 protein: CASYRDTEAFF; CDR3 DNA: TGTGCCAGCTACCGGGACACTGAAGCTTTCTTT
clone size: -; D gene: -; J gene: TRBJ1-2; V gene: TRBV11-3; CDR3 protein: CASSLGPGGTNYGYTF; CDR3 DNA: TGTGCCAGCAGCTTAGGACCCGGGGGGACTAACTATGGCTACACCTTC
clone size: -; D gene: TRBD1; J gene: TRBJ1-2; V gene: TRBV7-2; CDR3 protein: CASSPSGGQPHGYTF; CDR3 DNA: TGTGCCAGCAGCCCCTCTGGGGGACAGCCCCATGGCTACACCTTC
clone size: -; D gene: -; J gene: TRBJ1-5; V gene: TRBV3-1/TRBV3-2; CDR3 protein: CASSQDLGSDQPQHF; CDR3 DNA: TGTGCCAGCAGCCAAGATCTTGGCAGCGATCAGCCCCAGCATTTT
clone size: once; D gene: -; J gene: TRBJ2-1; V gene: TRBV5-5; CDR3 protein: CASSSLGNEQFF; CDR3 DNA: TGTGCCAGCAGCTCCCTAGGCAATGAGCAGTTCTTC
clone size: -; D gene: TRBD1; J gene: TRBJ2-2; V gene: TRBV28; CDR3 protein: CASQRGQGVSGELFF; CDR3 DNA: TGTGCCAGCCAACGAGGACAGGGGGTTTCCGGGGAGCTGTTTTTT
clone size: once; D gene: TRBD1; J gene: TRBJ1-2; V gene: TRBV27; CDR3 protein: CASRLRGESGYTF; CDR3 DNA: TGTGCCAGCAGACTCAGGGGGGAATCCGGCTACACCTTC
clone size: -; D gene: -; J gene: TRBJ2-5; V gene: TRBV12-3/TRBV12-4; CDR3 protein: CASTSRGQETQYF; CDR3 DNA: TGTGCCAGCACCTCTCGGGGACAAGAGACCCAGTACTTC
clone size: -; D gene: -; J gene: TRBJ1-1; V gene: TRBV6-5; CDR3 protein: CASNNRRNTEAFF; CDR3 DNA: TGTGCCAGCAATAACCGGAGGAACACTGAAGCTTTCTTT
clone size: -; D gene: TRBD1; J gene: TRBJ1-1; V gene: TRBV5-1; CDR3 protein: CASSPGGETEAFF; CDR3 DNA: TGCGCCAGCAGCCCAGGGGGCGAGACTGAAGCTTTCTTT